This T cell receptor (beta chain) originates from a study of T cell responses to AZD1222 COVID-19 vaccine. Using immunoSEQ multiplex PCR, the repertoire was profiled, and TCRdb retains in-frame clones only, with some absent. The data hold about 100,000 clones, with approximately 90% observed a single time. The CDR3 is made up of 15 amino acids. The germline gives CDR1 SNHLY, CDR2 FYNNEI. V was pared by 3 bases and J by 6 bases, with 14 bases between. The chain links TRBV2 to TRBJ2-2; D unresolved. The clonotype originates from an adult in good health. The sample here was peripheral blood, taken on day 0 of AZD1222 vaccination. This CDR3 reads CASSEGSPLAGELFF. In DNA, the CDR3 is TGTGCCAGCAGTGAGGGGTCGCCCTTGGCCGGGGAGCTGTTTTTT.